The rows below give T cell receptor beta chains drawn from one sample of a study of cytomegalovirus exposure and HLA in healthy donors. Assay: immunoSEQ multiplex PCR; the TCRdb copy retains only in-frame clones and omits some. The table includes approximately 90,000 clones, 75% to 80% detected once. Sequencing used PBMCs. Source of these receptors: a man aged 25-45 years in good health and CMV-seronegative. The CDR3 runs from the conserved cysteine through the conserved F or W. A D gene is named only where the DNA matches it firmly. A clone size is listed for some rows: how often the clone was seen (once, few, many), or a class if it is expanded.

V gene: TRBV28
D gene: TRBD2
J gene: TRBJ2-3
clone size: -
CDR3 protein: CASSLGGGSPGTQYF
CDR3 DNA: TGTGCCAGCAGTTTGGGGGGAGGGTCCCCGGGAACGCAGTATTTT

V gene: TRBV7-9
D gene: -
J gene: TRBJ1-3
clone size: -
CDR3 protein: CASSLNSLSGNTIYF
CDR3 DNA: TGTGCCAGCAGCTTAAACAGTCTCTCTGGAAACACCATATATTTT

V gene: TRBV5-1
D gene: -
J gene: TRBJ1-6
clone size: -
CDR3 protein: CASSSQGNYNSPLHF
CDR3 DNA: TGCGCCAGCAGCTCACAGGGAAACTATAATTCACCCCTCCACTTT

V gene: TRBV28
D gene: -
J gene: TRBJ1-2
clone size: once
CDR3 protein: CASSLGGGLSSYGYTF
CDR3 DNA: TGTGCCAGCAGTTTAGGGGGGGGGCTTAGTAGCTATGGCTACACCTTC

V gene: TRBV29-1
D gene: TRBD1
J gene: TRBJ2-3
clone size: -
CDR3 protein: CSADRKSTDTQYF
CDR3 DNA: TGCAGCGCGGACAGGAAAAGCACAGATACGCAGTATTTT

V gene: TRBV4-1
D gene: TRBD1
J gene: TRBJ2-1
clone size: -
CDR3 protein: CASSLRTGGNEQFF
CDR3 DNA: TGCGCCAGCAGCTTACGGACAGGGGGGAATGAGCAGTTCTTC

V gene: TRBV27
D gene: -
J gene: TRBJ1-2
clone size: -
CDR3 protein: CASSSLGDRDGYTF
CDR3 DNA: TGTGCCAGCAGTTCCCTGGGAGACCGGGATGGCTACACCTTC

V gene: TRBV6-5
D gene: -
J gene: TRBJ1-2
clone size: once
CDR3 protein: CASRSNYGYTF
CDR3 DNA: TGTGCCAGCCGTTCAAACTATGGCTACACCTTC

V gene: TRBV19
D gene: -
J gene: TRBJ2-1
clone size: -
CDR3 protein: CASGPGGIFNNEQFF
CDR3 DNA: TGTGCCAGTGGACCCGGGGGAATTTTTAACAATGAGCAGTTCTTC

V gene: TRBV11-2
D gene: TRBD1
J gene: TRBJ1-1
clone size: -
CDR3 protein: CASLKWTGMNTEAFF
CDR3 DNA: TGTGCCAGCCTCAAGTGGACAGGCATGAACACTGAAGCTTTCTTT

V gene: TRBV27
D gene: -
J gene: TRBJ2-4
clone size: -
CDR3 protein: CASRPDILKNIQYF
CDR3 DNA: TGTGCCAGCAGACCCGACATACTCAAAAACATTCAGTACTTC

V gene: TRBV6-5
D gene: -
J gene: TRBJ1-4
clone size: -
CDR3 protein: CASSYSIGNEKLFF
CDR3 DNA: TGTGCCAGCAGTTACTCGATCGGTAATGAAAAACTGTTTTTT

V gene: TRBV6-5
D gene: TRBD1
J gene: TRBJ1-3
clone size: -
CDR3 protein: CASWSGQGIENTIYF
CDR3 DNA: TGTGCCTCATGGTCAGGACAGGGGATTGAAAACACCATATATTTT

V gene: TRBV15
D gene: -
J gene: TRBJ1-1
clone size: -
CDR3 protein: CATSRDLENTEAFF
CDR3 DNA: TGTGCCACCAGCAGAGATCTAGAGAACACTGAAGCTTTCTTT

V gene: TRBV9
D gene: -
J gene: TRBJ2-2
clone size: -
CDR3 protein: CASSVRYTGELFF
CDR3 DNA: TGTGCCAGCAGCGTTAGATATACCGGGGAGCTGTTTTTT

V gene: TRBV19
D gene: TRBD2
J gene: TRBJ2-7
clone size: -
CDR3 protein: CASSMSGLAGEQYF
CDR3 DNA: TGTGCCAGTAGTATGTCGGGACTAGCGGGCGAGCAGTACTTC

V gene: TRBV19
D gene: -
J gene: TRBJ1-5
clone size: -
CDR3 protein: CASSPGLNQPQHF
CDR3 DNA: TGTGCCAGTAGTCCCGGACTCAATCAGCCCCAGCATTTT

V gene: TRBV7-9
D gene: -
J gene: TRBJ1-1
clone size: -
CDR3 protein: CASSPPRDRMNTEAFF
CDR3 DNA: TGTGCCAGCAGCCCGCCCAGGGATCGCATGAACACTGAAGCTTTCTTT

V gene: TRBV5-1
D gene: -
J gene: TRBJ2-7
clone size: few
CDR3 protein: CASSVTGSYEQYF
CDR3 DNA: TGCGCCAGCAGCGTAACAGGGTCCTACGAGCAGTACTTC

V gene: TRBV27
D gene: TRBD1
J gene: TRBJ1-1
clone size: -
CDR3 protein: CASSPRKGATEAFF
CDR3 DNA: TGTGCCAGCAGTCCCAGGAAGGGGGCGACTGAAGCTTTCTTT

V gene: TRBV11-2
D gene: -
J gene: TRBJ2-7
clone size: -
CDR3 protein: CASSFSSGRYEQYF
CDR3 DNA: TGTGCCAGCAGCTTCTCGTCAGGGAGGTACGAGCAGTACTTC

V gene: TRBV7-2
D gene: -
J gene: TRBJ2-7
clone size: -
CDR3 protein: CASSFNRNYEQYF
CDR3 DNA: TGTGCCAGCAGCTTCAACAGAAACTACGAGCAGTACTTC

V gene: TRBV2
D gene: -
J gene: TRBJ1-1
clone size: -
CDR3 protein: CASSEAPYPGIEAFF
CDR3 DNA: TGTGCCAGCAGTGAAGCACCCTACCCAGGGATTGAAGCTTTCTTT

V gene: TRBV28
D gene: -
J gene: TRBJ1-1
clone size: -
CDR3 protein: CASSSELESPEAFF
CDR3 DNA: TGTGCCAGCAGTTCCGAACTCGAAAGCCCTGAAGCTTTCTTT

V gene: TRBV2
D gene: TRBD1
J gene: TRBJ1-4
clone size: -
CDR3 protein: CASTGQGVIANEKLFF
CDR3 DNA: TGTGCCAGCACCGGACAGGGGGTTATAGCTAATGAAAAACTGTTTTTT

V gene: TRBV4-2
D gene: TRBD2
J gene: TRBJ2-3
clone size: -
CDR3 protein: CASSQWAKGLAGDITDTQYF
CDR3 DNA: TGTGCCAGCAGCCAGTGGGCGAAGGGACTAGCGGGGGACATCACAGATACGCAGTATTTT

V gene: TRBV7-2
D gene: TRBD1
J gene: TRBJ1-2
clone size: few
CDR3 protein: CASSLDRGRGYTF
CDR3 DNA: TGTGCCAGCAGCTTAGACAGGGGGCGCGGCTACACCTTC

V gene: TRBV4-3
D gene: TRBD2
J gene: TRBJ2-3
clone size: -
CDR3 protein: CASSQALSGGRTDTQYF
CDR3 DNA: TGCGCCAGCAGCCAAGCTCTTAGCGGGGGACGGACAGATACGCAGTATTTT

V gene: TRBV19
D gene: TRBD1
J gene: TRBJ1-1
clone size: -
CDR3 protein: CASRTGGFPEAFF
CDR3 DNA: TGTGCCAGTAGGACAGGGGGCTTCCCTGAAGCTTTCTTT

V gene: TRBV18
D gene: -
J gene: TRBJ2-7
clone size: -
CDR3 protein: CASSPRSYEQYF
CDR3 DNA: TGTGCCAGCTCACCGAGATCTTACGAGCAGTACTTC

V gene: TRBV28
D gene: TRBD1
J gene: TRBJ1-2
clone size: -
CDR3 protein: CASSLGQGVYGYTF
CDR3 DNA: TGTGCCAGCAGTTTAGGGCAGGGGGTCTATGGCTACACCTTC

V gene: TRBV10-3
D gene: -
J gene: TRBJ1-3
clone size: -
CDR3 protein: CAISPETPSGNTIYF
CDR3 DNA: TGTGCCATCAGTCCCGAGACACCTTCTGGAAACACCATATATTTT

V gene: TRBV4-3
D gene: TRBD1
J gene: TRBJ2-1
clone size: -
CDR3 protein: CASSQEDRGPYNEQFF
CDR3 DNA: TGCGCCAGCAGCCAAGAGGACAGGGGGCCTTACAATGAGCAGTTCTTC

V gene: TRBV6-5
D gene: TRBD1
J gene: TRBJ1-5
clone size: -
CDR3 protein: CASSYSMTGSQPQHF
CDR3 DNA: TGTGCCAGCAGTTACTCGATGACAGGGAGTCAGCCCCAGCATTTT

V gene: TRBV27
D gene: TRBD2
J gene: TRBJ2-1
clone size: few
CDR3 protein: CASSPRLAGAYNEQFF
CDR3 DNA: TGTGCCAGCAGTCCCCGACTAGCGGGGGCCTACAATGAGCAGTTCTTC

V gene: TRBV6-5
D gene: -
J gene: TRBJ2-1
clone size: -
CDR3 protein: CASSYSNGGNEQFF
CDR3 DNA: TGTGCCAGCAGTTACTCGAACGGGGGTAATGAGCAGTTCTTC

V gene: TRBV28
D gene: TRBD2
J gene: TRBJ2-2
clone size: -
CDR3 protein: CASKEGLAGIVTGELFF
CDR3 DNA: TGTGCCAGCAAGGAGGGACTAGCGGGAATAGTAACCGGGGAGCTGTTTTTT

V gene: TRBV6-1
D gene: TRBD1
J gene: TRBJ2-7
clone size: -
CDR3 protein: CASEGQNSYEQYF
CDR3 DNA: TGTGCCAGCGAGGGACAGAACTCCTACGAGCAGTACTTC

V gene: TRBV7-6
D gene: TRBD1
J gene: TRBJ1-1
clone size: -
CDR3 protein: CASSHRGPGTEAFF
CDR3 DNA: TGTGCCAGCAGCCACAGGGGGCCGGGCACTGAAGCTTTCTTT

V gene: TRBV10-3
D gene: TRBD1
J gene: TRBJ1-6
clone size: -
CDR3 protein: CAISEEDRGPFTSPLHF
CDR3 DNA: TGTGCCATCAGTGAGGAGGACAGGGGGCCCTTTACTTCACCCCTCCACTTT

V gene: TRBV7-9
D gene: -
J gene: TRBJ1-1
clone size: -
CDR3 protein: CASSYRQETEAFF
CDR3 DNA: TGTGCCAGCAGCTATCGACAGGAGACTGAAGCTTTCTTT

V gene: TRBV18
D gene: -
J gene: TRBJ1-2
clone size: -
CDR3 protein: CASSRTGEAGYTF
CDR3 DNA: TGTGCCAGCTCACGTACTGGGGAGGCTGGCTACACCTTC

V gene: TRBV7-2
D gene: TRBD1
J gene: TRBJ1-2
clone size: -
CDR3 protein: CASSPTSGQGYGYTF
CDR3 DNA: TGTGCCAGCAGCCCAACATCGGGACAGGGCTATGGCTACACCTTC

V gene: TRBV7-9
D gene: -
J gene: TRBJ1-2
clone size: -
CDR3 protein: CSSSAGRGGYTF
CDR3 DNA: TGTTCCAGCAGCGCGGGCAGGGGTGGCTACACCTTC

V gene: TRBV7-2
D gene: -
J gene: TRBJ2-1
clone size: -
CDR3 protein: CASSLVWSNEQFF
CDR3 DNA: TGTGCCAGCAGCCTAGTCTGGAGCAATGAGCAGTTCTTC

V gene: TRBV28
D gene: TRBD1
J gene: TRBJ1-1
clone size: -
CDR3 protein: CASSLTGTGVTEAFF
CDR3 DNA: TGTGCCAGCAGTTTAACCGGGACAGGGGTCACTGAAGCTTTCTTT

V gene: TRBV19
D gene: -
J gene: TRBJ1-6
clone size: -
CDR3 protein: CASSPGDRYNSPLHF
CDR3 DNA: TGTGCCAGTAGCCCAGGGGATCGCTATAATTCACCCCTCCACTTT

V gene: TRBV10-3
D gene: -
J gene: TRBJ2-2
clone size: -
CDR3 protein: CASSHSRLNTGELFF
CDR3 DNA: TGTGCCAGCAGCCATTCGCGGCTTAACACCGGGGAGCTGTTTTTT

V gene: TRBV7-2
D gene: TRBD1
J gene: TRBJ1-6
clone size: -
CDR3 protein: CASSRDRDSPLHF
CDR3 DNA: TGTGCCAGCAGCCGGGACAGAGATTCACCCCTCCACTTT

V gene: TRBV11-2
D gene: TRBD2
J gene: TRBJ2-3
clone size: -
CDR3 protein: CASSLGVSGSNTDTQYF
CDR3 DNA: TGTGCCAGCAGCTTAGGGGTTAGCGGGAGCAACACAGATACGCAGTATTTT

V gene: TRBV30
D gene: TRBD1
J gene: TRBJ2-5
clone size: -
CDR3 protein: CAWARTGETQYF
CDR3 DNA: TGTGCCTGGGCCCGGACAGGGGAGACCCAGTACTTC

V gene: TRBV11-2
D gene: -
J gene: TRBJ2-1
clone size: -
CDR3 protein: CASSLDLRRSSYNEQFF
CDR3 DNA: TGTGCCAGCAGCTTAGATCTCCGACGGAGCTCCTACAATGAGCAGTTCTTC

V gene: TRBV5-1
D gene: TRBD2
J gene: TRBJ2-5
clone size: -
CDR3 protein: CASSLEGLAAQETQYF
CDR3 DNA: TGCGCCAGCAGCTTGGAGGGACTAGCGGCCCAAGAGACCCAGTACTTC

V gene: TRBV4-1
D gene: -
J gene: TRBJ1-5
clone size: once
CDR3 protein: CASSQETDNQPQHF
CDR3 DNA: TGCGCCAGCAGCCAAGAGACAGACAATCAGCCCCAGCATTTT